These 19 T cell receptor beta chains were all obtained from the same sample, sequenced in a study of cytomegalovirus exposure and HLA in healthy donors. PCR involved 60 Vbeta and 13 Jbeta primers. Clones were read by immunoSEQ multiplex PCR, and TCRdb kept only the in-frame ones, dropping some. The sample contains over 80,000 clones, 65% to 75% of which appear only once. Sequencing used PBMCs. The receptors originated from a woman in her 70s in good health and CMV-seropositive.

The chain has TRBV11-2 and TRBJ2-2; D is ambiguous. Germline V gives CDR1 SGHAT, CDR2 FQNNGV. Between the trimmed V and J ends, which lost 1 base and 0 bases, there was a span of 6 bases. The CDR3 length is 15 residues. In DNA form, the CDR3 reads TGTGCCAGCAGCTTAGGGGCAACGAACACCGGGGAGCTGTTTTTT. It yields the protein CASSLGATNTGELFF.

This chain links TRBV5-1 with TRBJ2-3; D may be TRBD1 (6 bases). Germline CDR1 reads SGHRS; CDR2 reads YFSETQ. V was pared by 2 bases and J by 3 bases, with 13 bases between. The CDR3 has 15 residues. Here the CDR3 DNA reads TGCGCCAGCAGCTTTCACAGGGCCGGGACAGATACGCAGTATTTT. Translated: CASSFHRAGTDTQYF.

V usage is TRBV19 and J usage is TRBJ2-3; 11 bases align to TRBD2. CDR1 is LNHDA, CDR2 SQIVND, per germline (reference sequence). V was pared by 7 bases and J by 1 base, with 31 bases of the junction left unmatched. The CDR3 is made up of 24 amino acids. As DNA, the CDR3 is TGTGCCAGTAAACCCCGGTACGGGGACAGGGATACTAGCGGGAGAAGGTTGGGCACAGATACGCAGTATTTT. It codes for CASKPRYGDRDTSGRRLGTDTQYF.

The rearrangement links TRBV11-2 to TRBJ2-2; 10 bases are shared with TRBD2. The CDR3 totals 15 residues. Per germline, CDR1 SGHAT and CDR2 FQNNGV. Germline trimming cut 3 bases from V and 7 bases from J; bases unmatched to any gene: 5. The CDR3 protein is CASSFLAGGIGELFF. Here the CDR3 DNA reads TGTGCCAGCAGCTTTTTAGCGGGAGGTATCGGGGAGCTGTTTTTT.

The chain has TRBV5-4 and TRBJ2-1; 8 nucleotides line up with TRBD2. Germline CDR1 SGHNT, CDR2 YYREEE (reference sequence). V dropped 7 bases and J dropped 0; count of bases not matched to a gene: 6. The CDR3 sequence is 15 residues long. This chain's CDR3 is CASASSGASYNEQFF. The CDR3 coding sequence is TGTGCCAGCGCTAGTAGCGGGGCCTCCTACAATGAGCAGTTCTTC.

This sequence joins TRBV27 and TRBJ2-1; 15 bases are a match to TRBD2. After removal of 6 bases from V and 5 bases from J, the junction contained 8 bases not matched to a gene. The germline gives CDR1 MNHEY, CDR2 SMNVEV (reference sequence). The CDR3 has 17 residues. CDR3 DNA: TGTGCCAGCAGAGGACTAGCGGGGGGGGGTTGGGACAATGAGCAGTTCTTC. Translating it yields CASRGLAGGGWDNEQFF.

V and J are TRBV7-9 and TRBJ2-5; possibly TRBD1 for D (6 bases). Matching the DNA end better, TRBJ2-7 makes the J call doubtful. Per germline, CDR1 SEHNR and CDR2 FQNEAQ (reference sequence). The CDR3 is 12 residues long. CDR3 sequence (DNA): TGTGCCAGCAGCTCAAACAGGGCCGAGCAGTACTTC. Translation: CASSSNRAEQYF.

The genes are TRBV6-5 and TRBJ2-1, with TRBD2 matching over 12 bases. The V and J ends lost 2 bases and 4 bases, in that order; junction bases with no gene match: 3. Germline assignment: CDR1 MNHEY and CDR2 SVGAGI. The CDR3 covers 16 residues. Here the CDR3 reads CASSYRLAGGYNEQFF. The CDR3 DNA reads as TGTGCCAGCAGTTACAGGCTAGCGGGAGGGTACAATGAGCAGTTCTTC.

This clone was detected only a few times. This sequence joins TRBV18 and TRBJ2-3; 11 bases are shared with TRBD2. The V segment lost 3 bases and the J segment 0 bases; nucleotides outside the gene matches: 5. CDR1 is KGHSH, CDR2 LQKENI, per germline. The CDR3 extends over 17 amino acids. The CDR3 loop reads CASSPIAGGSSTDTQYF. The CDR3 DNA sequence: TGTGCCAGCTCACCTATAGCGGGAGGGTCTAGCACAGATACGCAGTATTTT.

The chain combines TRBV7-6 with TRBJ2-5, with TRBD2 matching 9 bases. Trimming cost V 2 bases and J 5 bases; bases outside gene matches: 6. The CDR3 is 15 amino acids. Germline V gives CDR1 SGHVS, CDR2 FNYEAQ. The CDR3 loop reads CASSLLAGKGETQYF. CDR3 in DNA: TGTGCCAGCAGCTTACTAGCGGGAAAGGGGGAGACCCAGTACTTC.

The V call is TRBV2, the J call TRBJ2-1, with a possible D match to TRBD1 (5 bases). The CDR3 has 15 residues. The V gene lost 2 bases and the J gene lost 2 bases, with 10 bases spanning the gap. Germline V gene data show CDR1 as SNHLY and CDR2 as FYNNEI. The CDR3 reads CASSEIRGPYNEQFF. Written as DNA, the CDR3 is TGTGCCAGCAGTGAAATAAGGGGTCCCTACAATGAGCAGTTCTTC.

The chain employs TRBV4-2 and TRBJ1-3; possible D gene TRBD1, 5 bases. V lost 4 bases and J lost 1, with 11 bases in between. Per germline, CDR1 LGHNA and CDR2 YNFKEQ. The CDR3 has 15 residues. CDR3 region: CASSRQGQSGNTIYF. For the CDR3, the DNA is TGTGCCAGCAGCCGGCAGGGTCAATCTGGAAACACCATATATTTT.

This chain links TRBV12-5 with TRBJ2-7; D is undetermined. Germline values: CDR1 LGHNT, CDR2 FRNRAP. The CDR3 extends over 15 amino acids. The V gene lost 4 bases and the J gene lost 0 bases, with 13 bases spanning the gap. CDR3 coding DNA: TGTGCTAGTGGTTCCCCCTTAGAGAGCTCCTACGAGCAGTACTTC. This codes for CASGSPLESSYEQYF.

The CDR3 reads CASSREGVGSNQPQHF. The CDR3 nucleotides read TGCGCCAGCAGCCGGGAGGGGGTTGGAAGCAATCAGCCCCAGCATTTT. The chain has TRBV5-1 and TRBJ1-5; D is possibly TRBD1 (6 bases). The CDR3 covers 16 residues. Trimming shortened V by 4 bases and J by 1 base, and 15 bases separated the two germline ends. Germline CDR1 is SGHRS and CDR2 is YFSETQ.

V is TRBV7-8 and J is TRBJ2-7; TRBD1 matches at 7 bases. CDR1 is SGHVS, CDR2 FQNEAQ, per germline. J lost 3 bases, V lost 5 bases, and 4 bases had no gene match. This CDR3 is 13 amino acids long. CDR3 DNA sequence: TGTGCCAGCAGCAAGGGACAGAACTACGAGCAGTACTTC. Residues: CASSKGQNYEQYF.

The chain recombines TRBV6-5 with TRBJ1-1; D might be TRBD1 (6 bases). The V gene's germline CDR1 is MNHEY and CDR2 SVGAGI. CDR3 length: 15 residues. V lost 3 bases, J lost 1 base, and 12 bases lay in between. CDR3 in DNA: TGTGCCAGCAGTTATCTTCAGGGGAGGAACACTGAAGCTTTCTTT. The encoded protein is CASSYLQGRNTEAFF.

The CDR3 region is CASSPPGGGYNEQFF. The CDR3, as DNA: TGTGCCAGCTCACCACCAGGGGGCGGGTACAATGAGCAGTTCTTC. The V and J genes are TRBV18 and TRBJ2-1; 7 nucleotides match TRBD1. The CDR3 runs to 15 residues. CDR1 is KGHSH and CDR2 is LQKENI in the germline V gene. V trimming: 0 bases; J trimming: 4 bases; junction bases outside the gene matches: 3.

This clone has only a few counts. The V call is TRBV7-2, the J call TRBJ1-1, with D maybe TRBD1 (6 bases). Germline-derived CDR1 and CDR2 are SGHTA and FQGNSA. The V gene lost 5 bases and the J gene lost 1 base, with 14 bases spanning the gap. This CDR3 has 15 amino acids. The chain's CDR3 is CASSPQGSWNTEAFF. Written as DNA, the CDR3 is TGTGCCAGCAGCCCCCAGGGGTCCTGGAACACTGAAGCTTTCTTT.

The genes are TRBV10-3 and TRBJ2-7; TRBD2 is a possible D gene (6 bases). The CDR3 has 12 residues. V gave up 6 bases and J gave up 4 bases, with 10 bases separating them. Germline V gene lookup returns CDR1 ENHRY and CDR2 SYGVKD. The CDR3 spells CAIRTSDYEQYF. The CDR3 nucleotides are TGTGCCATCAGGACTAGTGATTACGAGCAGTACTTC.